These 31 T cell receptor beta chains came from one sample sequenced in a study of T cells in Graves' hyperthyroidism and ophthalmopathy. The source material, RNA transcripts, was used to amplify TCR beta CDR3 regions. The HTBI primer set drove a first-round RT-PCR of the TCR CDR3. TCRdb recomputed calls from the multiplex PCR reads with MiXCR, one row per CDR3 protein. Here the sample spans under 450,000 distinct CDR3 sequences, roughly 14% being singletons. The specimen was blood. The receptor set was obtained from a man younger than 40 with Graves' hyperthyroidism that later progressed to Graves' ophthalmopathy.

The chain uses TRBV11-2 and TRBJ2-1, with D perhaps TRBD1 (6 bases). Trimming cost V 2 bases and J 9 bases, with 14 bases left between them. Germline V gene sequence: CDR1 SGHAT, CDR2 FQNNGV. There are 14 residues in the CDR3. Written as DNA, the CDR3 is TGTGCCAGCAGCTTAAGCACAGGGTTTTCTGAGCAGTTCTTC. This codes for CASSLSTGFSEQFF. Combining the CDR3 with reference TRBV11-2 and TRBJ2-1 gives the whole variable domain EAGVAQSPRYKIIEKRQSVAFWCNPISGHATLYWYQQILGQGPKLLIQFQNNGVVDDSQLPKDRFSAERLKGVDSTLKIQPAKLEDSAVYLCASSLSTGFSEQFFGPGTRLTVL.

The J gene is TRBJ2-7, the V gene TRBV7-6, with 9 bases fitting TRBD2. Germline V gives CDR1 SGHVS, CDR2 FNYEAQ. The CDR3 spans 16 residues. V lost 3 bases and J lost 7; bases outside the gene matches: 13. The CDR3 DNA is TGTGCCAGCAGCTTTGGTAACGCGGGGGGGATGGGGGAGCAGTACTTC. Translated, it gives CASSFGNAGGMGEQYF.

Of note for this clonotype: This may come from a read error, since a much larger clone is one base off. The genes are TRBV20-1 and TRBJ2-7; 7 nucleotides align to TRBD2. The V gene's germline CDR1 is DFQATT and CDR2 SNEGSKA (reference sequence). The CDR3 is 14 amino acids. This chain's CDR3 is CSARGAGTIYERYF. The CDR3 nucleotides read TGCAGTGCTAGAGGAGCCGGGACTATCTACGAGCGGTACTTC.

This clonotype was seen ten or more times. V and J are TRBV2 and TRBJ2-7; TRBD1 is a possible D gene (5 bases). Trimming stripped 8 bases from V and 4 bases from J, with 9 bases between. The CDR3 loop spans 11 amino acids. Germline V gene data show CDR1 as SNHLY and CDR2 as FYNNEI. The CDR3 DNA reads TGTGCCAGCGGCAGGGCTTACGAGCAGTACTTC. Translation gives CASGRAYEQYF.

The DNA of the CDR3 is TGTGCCAGCAGCCGATACGACAGGAACTATGGCTACACCTTC. It specifies CASSRYDRNYGYTF. The chain couples TRBV5-4 to TRBJ1-2, with TRBD1 as a possible D gene (6 bases). V was cut by 4 bases and J by 2 bases, with 12 bases left in between. The germline CDR1 and CDR2 sequences are SGHNT and YYREEE (reference sequence). The CDR3 totals 14 residues. The complete variable domain, with remaining parts taken from reference TRBV5-4 and TRBJ1-2, reads ETGVTQSPTHLIKTRGQQVTLRCSSQSGHNTVSWYQQALGQGPQFIFQYYREEENGRGNFPPRFSGLQFPNYSSELNVNALELDDSALYLCASSRYDRNYGYTFGSGTRLTVV.

Many counts were recorded for this clonotype. The V gene is TRBV7-9, the J gene TRBJ2-5; D is unclear. Germline loops: CDR1 SEHNR, CDR2 FQNEAQ (reference sequence). This CDR3 contains 13 residues. Trimming removed 1 base from V and 5 bases from J, with 8 bases in between. CDR3 sequence reads: CASSLGYLETQYF. CDR3 coding DNA: TGTGCCAGCAGCTTAGGCTATCTGGAGACCCAGTACTTC.

This clonotype was seen at least ten times. CDR3 coding DNA: TGTGCCAGCCAAAACTCGGGGGCGCGGTACAATGAGCAGTTCTTC. Its translation: CASQNSGARYNEQFF. V usage is TRBV2 and J usage is TRBJ2-1, with D possibly called TRBD1 or TRBD2 (6 bases each). This CDR3 is built from 15 residues. V shed 8 bases and J shed 4 bases, with 18 bases lying between them. CDR1 SNHLY and CDR2 FYNNEI come from the germline V gene.

This clonotype came up many times. The rearrangement uses TRBV6-1 and TRBJ2-5; no clear D gene. V was cut by 5 bases and J by 5 bases, with 18 bases left in between. CDR1 and CDR2 (germline): MNHNS, SASEGT. CDR3 size: 15 residues. The CDR3 nucleotides are TGTGCCAGCAGTTACACCCAAGGCAGAAGGGAGACCCAGTACTTC. Its protein product is CASSYTQGRRETQYF.

The rearrangement uses TRBV5-1 and TRBJ1-1, with a weak D call TRBD1 (6 bases). The CDR3 extends over 16 amino acids. Germline values: CDR1 SGHRS, CDR2 YFSETQ. V was shortened by 0 bases and J by 0 bases, with 12 bases between the two germline ends. CDR3 sequence: CASSLGPGALNTEAFF. CDR3 sequence (DNA): TGCGCCAGCAGCTTGGGCCCAGGGGCCTTGAACACTGAAGCTTTCTTT.

This clonotype has a count of ten or more. The V and J genes are TRBV6-1 and TRBJ2-1; a weak D match, TRBD1 (6 bases). CDR1 and CDR2 (germline): MNHNS, SASEGT. The CDR3 has 15 amino acids. Trimming pared 5 bases from V and 8 bases from J, leaving 19 bases between. The CDR3 DNA is TGTGCCAGCAGTAACATAGGACAGTCTTTGGATGAGCAGTTCTTC. It specifies CASSNIGQSLDEQFF.

This clonotype was detected ten times or more. This chain links TRBV30 with TRBJ2-7, with D perhaps TRBD2 (7 bases). Trimming removed 0 bases from V and 6 bases from J, with 15 bases in between. CDR1 is GTSNPN, CDR2 SVGIG, per germline (reference sequence). This CDR3 spans 14 amino acids. In nucleotides, the CDR3 is TGTGCCTGGAGTGTTGGCGGGGGACAAGGCGAGCAGTACTTC. Its protein is CAWSVGGGQGEQYF.

The CDR3 DNA follows: TGTGCCAGCAGCCCCCCGGGACGGCAAGAGACCCAGTACTTC. It codes for CASSPPGRQETQYF. The chain is built from TRBV7-2 and TRBJ2-5; D tentatively reads TRBD1 or TRBD2 (5 bases each). V shed 5 bases and J shed 2 bases, with 12 bases lying between them. This CDR3 has 14 amino acids. Germline lookup yields CDR1 SGHTA and CDR2 FQGNSA.

This clonotype has only a few counts. V and J are TRBV9 and TRBJ1-2; TRBD1 is a possible D gene (5 bases). The CDR3 is 14 residues long. V lost 3 bases and J 8 bases, leaving 17 bases between the germline ends. The germline CDR1 and CDR2 sequences are SGDLS and YYNGEE. CDR3 sequence: CASSAGTLPGGYTF. DNA of the CDR3: TGTGCCAGCAGCGCCGGGACTCTACCCGGGGGCTACACCTTC.

This rearrangement joins TRBV5-5 to TRBJ1-5; D remains ambiguous. This CDR3 is built from 16 residues. In germline, CDR1 is SGHKS, CDR2 YYEKEE (reference sequence). V lost 0 bases and J 2 bases, leaving 12 bases between the germline ends. The CDR3 spells CASSLVPGRGNQPQHF. The CDR3 DNA is TGTGCCAGCAGCTTGGTTCCGGGGAGGGGCAATCAGCCCCAGCATTTT. Complete variable domain (other parts from reference TRBV5-5 and TRBJ1-5): DAGVTQSPTHLIKTRGQQVTLRCSPISGHKSVSWYQQVLGQGPQFIFQYYEKEERGRGNFPDRFSARQFPNYSSELNVNALLLGDSALYLCASSLVPGRGNQPQHFGDGTRLSIL.

This clonotype has ten or more counts. This chain links TRBV7-6 with TRBJ1-3; weak D call: TRBD1 (5 bases). The V gene lost 5 bases and the J gene lost 0 bases, with 17 bases spanning the gap. CDR1 is SGHVS, CDR2 FNYEAQ, per germline. The CDR3 is made up of 17 amino acids. CDR3 sequence reads: CASSQGVGRDSGNTIYF. DNA for the CDR3: TGTGCCAGCAGCCAGGGCGTTGGCAGGGACTCTGGAAACACCATATATTTT.

This clonotype has at least ten counts. The chain uses TRBV7-8 and TRBJ1-4; D not certain. The CDR3 length is 14 residues. Germline lookup yields CDR1 SGHVS and CDR2 FQNEAQ. V lost 2 bases, J lost 7 bases, and 11 bases lay in between. The CDR3 nucleotides are TGTGCCAGCAGCTTAACCTCCTACGGTGAAAAACTGTTTTTT. Encoded protein: CASSLTSYGEKLFF.

This clonotype has a count of ten or more. The chain joins TRBV11-3 to TRBJ2-5; TRBD1 is a possible D gene (7 bases). The CDR3 is 17 residues long. Trimming left V 1 base short and J 2 bases short, with 17 bases between. CDR1 and CDR2 from the germline V gene are SGHNT and YENEEA. The CDR3 DNA is TGTGCCAGCAGCTTAGCACAGGGGCGGGATTGGCAAGAGACCCAGTACTTC. Its protein is CASSLAQGRDWQETQYF. Together with reference TRBV11-3 and TRBJ2-5, the CDR3 gives the full variable domain: EAGVVQSPRYKIIEKKQPVAFWCNPISGHNTLYWYLQNLGQGPELLIRYENEEAVDDSQLPKDRFSAERLKGVDSTLKIQPAELGDSAVYLCASSLAQGRDWQETQYFGPGTRLLVL.

This clonotype turned up a few times. This chain connects TRBV19 to TRBJ1-1; 12 bases match TRBD1. The J segment lost 1 base and the V segment lost 9 bases, leaving 6 bases of the junction unmatched. Germline CDR1 reads LNHDA; CDR2 reads SQIVND (reference sequence). The CDR3 covers 15 residues. CDR3 sequence reads: CASWDRGLANTEAFF. The CDR3 region has the DNA TGTGCCAGCTGGGACAGGGGGCTTGCGAACACTGAAGCTTTCTTT.

This clonotype was picked up a small number of times. V is TRBV30 and J is TRBJ2-1; 8 bases align to TRBD2. This CDR3 comprises 15 residues. The V and J ends lost 0 bases and 4 bases, in that order; junction bases with no gene match: 5. Germline V gene data show CDR1 as GTSNPN and CDR2 as SVGIG (reference sequence). The CDR3 coding sequence is TGTGCCTGGAGTGTACTGGCTAGCGGGTACAATGAGCAGTTCTTC. This translates into CAWSVLASGYNEQFF. The full variable domain, with the rest looked up from reference TRBV30 and TRBJ2-1, is SQTIHQWPATLVQPVGSPLSLECTVEGTSNPNLYWYRQAAGRGLQLLFYSVGIGQISSEVPQNLSASRPQDRQFILSSKKLLLSDSGFYLCAWSVLASGYNEQFFGPGTRLTVL.

The chain couples TRBV20-1 to TRBJ1-2; possibly TRBD1 for D (6 bases). The germline gives CDR1 DFQATT, CDR2 SNEGSKA (reference sequence). CDR3 length: 18 residues. V lost 3 bases to trimming and J lost 0 bases, with 23 bases between them. CDR3 sequence (DNA): TGCAGTGCTAGGTGGAGGGGGGATGACAGACCGACTAACTATGGCTACACCTTC. This translates into CSARWRGDDRPTNYGYTF.

This chain uses TRBV4-1 with TRBJ1-3; D is uncertain. CDR3 size: 13 residues. V was cut by 0 bases and J by 5 bases, with 5 bases left in between. Germline values: CDR1 MGHRA, CDR2 YSYEKL. The CDR3 spells CASSQDRRNTIYF. The CDR3 DNA follows: TGCGCCAGCAGCCAAGATCGCCGAAACACCATATATTTT.

This clonotype came up many times. The V and J genes are TRBV27 and TRBJ2-1; D ambiguous. V was clipped by 2 bases and J by 3 bases, with 8 bases between them. CDR1 and CDR2 (germline): MNHEY, SMNVEV (reference sequence). CDR3 length: 14 amino acids. The CDR3, as DNA: TGTGCCAGCAGTTTAGGATTGGACTACAATGAGCAGTTCTTC. Residues: CASSLGLDYNEQFF.

The chain combines TRBV20-1 with TRBJ1-3; D might be TRBD1 (5 bases). Trimming stripped 0 bases from V and 3 bases from J, with 12 bases between. CDR1 and CDR2 (germline): DFQATT, SNEGSKA (reference sequence). The CDR3 runs to 15 residues. This CDR3 is CSARDARDGGNTIYF. CDR3 coding DNA: TGCAGTGCTAGAGATGCCAGGGACGGTGGAAACACCATATATTTT.

The chain uses TRBV15 and TRBJ2-1, with 8 bases aligning to TRBD1. The CDR3 spans 14 residues. The trim removed 3 bases at V and 4 bases at J, leaving 2 bases unmatched. CDR1 is LNHNV, CDR2 YYDKDF, per germline (reference sequence). CDR3 sequence: CATSSRTGYNEQFF. CDR3 nucleotides: TGTGCCACCAGCAGCCGGACAGGGTACAATGAGCAGTTCTTC.

This clonotype was observed many times. The genes are TRBV7-9 and TRBJ1-1, with D possibly being TRBD1 (6 bases). There are 15 residues in the CDR3. Germline V gives CDR1 SEHNR, CDR2 FQNEAQ (reference sequence). Deletions cut 3 bases from V and 3 bases from J, with 14 bases between. CDR3 bases: TGTGCCAGCAGCTTCCCCAGGGGAAGGGACACTGAAGCTTTCTTT. It is translated as CASSFPRGRDTEAFF. Looking up the rest from reference TRBV7-9 and TRBJ1-1 gives the full variable domain: DTGVSQNPRHKITKRGQNVTFRCDPISEHNRLYWYRQTLGQGPEFLTYFQNEAQLEKSRLLSDRFSAERPKGSFSTLEIQRTEQGDSAMYLCASSFPRGRDTEAFFGQGTRLTVV.

The chain employs TRBV4-1 and TRBJ1-1; perhaps TRBD1 as D (5 bases). This CDR3 comprises 14 residues. V lost 0 bases, J lost 7 bases, and 12 bases lay in between. Germline-derived CDR1 and CDR2 are MGHRA and YSYEKL. CDR3 nucleotides: TGCGCCAGCAGCCAAGATGCGGGGGATGGTGAAGCTTTCTTT. Encoded protein: CASSQDAGDGEAFF.

This clonotype was observed many times. The chain joins TRBV12-3 or TRBV12-4 to TRBJ1-1, with TRBD1 as a possible D gene (6 bases). The CDR3 extends over 16 amino acids. Trimming took 6 bases from V and 4 from J, leaving 21 bases between them. The CDR3 protein is CASSYHRVTGGTEAFF. The CDR3 coding sequence is TGTGCCAGCAGCTACCACAGGGTGACGGGGGGCACTGAAGCTTTCTTT.

There are many counts of this clonotype. In DNA, the CDR3 is TGTGCCGAAGGGGAGGGAAACACCATATATTTT. It specifies CAEGEGNTIYF. V and J are TRBV12-3 or TRBV12-4 and TRBJ1-3; D is perhaps TRBD1 (5 bases). The ends were cut back, 11 bases at V and 4 bases at J, with 9 bases in the middle. CDR3 size: 11 residues.

This clonotype was seen at least ten times. The chain links TRBV27 to TRBJ2-1; no firm D call. The V and J ends lost 6 bases and 7 bases respectively, with 19 bases between them. The CDR3 consists of 15 residues. The germline V gene has CDR1 MNHEY and CDR2 SMNVEV (reference sequence). The CDR3 DNA reads TGTGCCAGCAGACTCTCGACGTTGATAGGAAATGAGCAGTTCTTC. As protein: CASRLSTLIGNEQFF.

This clonotype was picked up many times. The chain recombines TRBV2 with TRBJ1-4; the match to TRBD1 covers 11 bases. Germline CDR1 SNHLY, CDR2 FYNNEI. The junction had 12 bases not matched to a gene; V was cut back by 8 bases and J by 10 bases. The CDR3 spans 15 residues. This chain's CDR3 is CASFHGQGATPKLFF. CDR3 DNA: TGTGCCAGCTTCCACGGACAGGGGGCTACCCCAAAACTGTTTTTT.

This clonotype came up many times. J is TRBJ2-7 and V is TRBV7-9; 10 bases match TRBD2. The J segment lost 3 bases and the V segment lost 2 bases, leaving 4 bases of the junction unmatched. Germline V CDR1 and CDR2: SEHNR, FQNEAQ (reference sequence). The CDR3 spans 15 residues. CDR3 coding DNA: TGTGCCAGCAGCTTAATCGAGCGGGGGGGCTACGAGCAGTACTTC. Translated: CASSLIERGGYEQYF.